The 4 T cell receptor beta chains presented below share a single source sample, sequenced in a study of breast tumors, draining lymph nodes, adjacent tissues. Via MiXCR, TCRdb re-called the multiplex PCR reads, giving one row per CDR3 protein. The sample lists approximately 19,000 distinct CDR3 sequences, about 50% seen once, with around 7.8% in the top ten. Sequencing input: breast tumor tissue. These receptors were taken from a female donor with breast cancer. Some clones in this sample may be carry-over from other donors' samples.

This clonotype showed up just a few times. The chain's CDR3 is CASSLQLPNTEAFF. In DNA, the CDR3 is TGTGCCAGTAGCCTCCAACTCCCGAACACTGAAGCTTTCTTT. The chain combines TRBV19 with TRBJ1-1; D gene unclear. Germline CDR1 reads LNHDA; CDR2 reads SQIVND (reference sequence). CDR3 size: 14 residues. Deletions cut 6 bases from V and 1 base from J, with 12 bases between.

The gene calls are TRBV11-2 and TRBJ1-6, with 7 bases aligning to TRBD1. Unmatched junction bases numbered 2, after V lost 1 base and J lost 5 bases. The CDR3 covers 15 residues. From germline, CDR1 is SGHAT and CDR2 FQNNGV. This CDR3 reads CASSLGDRDNSPLHF. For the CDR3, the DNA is TGTGCCAGCAGCTTAGGGGACAGAGATAATTCACCCCTCCACTTT.

CDR3 sequence reads: CAISDPGGANYGYTF. CDR3 nucleotide sequence: TGTGCCATCAGTGACCCAGGGGGCGCAAACTATGGCTACACCTTC. This chain links TRBV10-3 with TRBJ1-2; 8 bases fit TRBD1. The germline V gene has CDR1 ENHRY and CDR2 SYGVKD. The CDR3 totals 15 residues. Germline trimming cut 3 bases from V and 2 bases from J; bases unmatched to any gene: 5.

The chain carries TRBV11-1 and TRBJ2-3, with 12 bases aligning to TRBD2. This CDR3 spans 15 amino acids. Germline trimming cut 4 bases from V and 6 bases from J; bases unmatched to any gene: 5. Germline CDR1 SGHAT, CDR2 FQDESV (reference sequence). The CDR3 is CASSSAGTSGDTQYF. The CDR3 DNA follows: TGTGCCAGCAGCTCAGCTGGGACTAGCGGGGATACGCAGTATTTT.